This T cell receptor (beta chain) was documented in a study of blood T cell repertoires in COVID-19. Libraries were prepared by immunoSEQ multiplex PCR; TCRdb keeps only in-frame clonotypes and omits some of them. The profile shows about 120,000 clones, 90% of them singletons. The CDR3 spans 15 residues. The J segment lost 3 bases and the V segment lost 5 bases, leaving 4 bases of the junction unmatched. In germline, CDR1 is LNHDA, CDR2 SQIVND (reference sequence). It was during active infection that Seattle patients were enrolled and then longitudinally followed. Source material: peripheral blood. The clonotype originates from a woman between 55 and 75 years old with COVID-19, enrolled during active disease. The chain carries TRBV19 and TRBJ2-2, with TRBD1 identical over 9 bases. The CDR3 DNA reads TGTGCCAGTAGTTCAGGGACAGGGTACACCGGGGAGCTGTTTTTT. Its translation: CASSSGTGYTGELFF.